This T cell receptor (beta chain) was sequenced for a study of vaccination and CD4 T cells after COVID-19. Whole-study findings and limits: Convalescent patients had 304 of 307 vaccine-specific clones showing spike mono-reactivity. A median roughly 84% of convalescent patients' SARS-CoV-2-reactive clones emerged only after vaccination.

V shed 5 bases, J shed 4 bases, and the junction held 4 bases outside the gene matches. CDR1 and CDR2 (germline): KGHDR, SFDVKD. This CDR3 has 14 amino acids. An Oncomine TCR Beta short-read assay was used to sequence the DNA from cultured CD4+ T cells. One entry per CDR3 protein, called by TCRdb with MiXCR from the PCR reads. The sample yields 12,000 to 15,000 distinct CDR3 sequences, over 50% seen once. Remarks on this clonotype: Its antigen is still unknown.

Treatment of the sample: roughly ten-day PBMC culture with coronavirus spike peptide pools or control peptides (ViraFEST assay). The sequence came from a human donor who had recovered from COVID-19. This rearrangement joins TRBV24-1 to TRBJ1-2, with TRBD1 matching 9 bases. Sequenced material: CD4+ T cells from blood, cultured in vitro. The CDR3 nucleotides read TGTGCCACCAGTGTTGTGGGACAGGGCTATGGCTACACCTTC. Amino acid sequence: CATSVVGQGYGYTF.